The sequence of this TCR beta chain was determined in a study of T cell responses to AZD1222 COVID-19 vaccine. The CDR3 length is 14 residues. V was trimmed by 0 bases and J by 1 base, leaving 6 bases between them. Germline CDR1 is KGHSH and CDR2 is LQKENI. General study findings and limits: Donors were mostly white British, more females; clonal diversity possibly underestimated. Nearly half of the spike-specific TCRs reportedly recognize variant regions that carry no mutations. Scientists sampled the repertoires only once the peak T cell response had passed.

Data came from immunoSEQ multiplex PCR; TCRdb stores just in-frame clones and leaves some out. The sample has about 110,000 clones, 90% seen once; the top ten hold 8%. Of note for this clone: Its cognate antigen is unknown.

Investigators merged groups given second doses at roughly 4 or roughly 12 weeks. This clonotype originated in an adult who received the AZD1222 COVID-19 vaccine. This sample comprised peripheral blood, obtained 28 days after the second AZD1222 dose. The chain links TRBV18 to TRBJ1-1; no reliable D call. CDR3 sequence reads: CASSPPGGNTEAFF. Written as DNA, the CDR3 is TGTGCCAGCTCACCACCGGGCGGGAACACTGAAGCTTTCTTT.